The clone carrying this T cell receptor (beta chain) occurred many times. Its specificity is unknown. Little can be read into the size of this beta chain, an off-target read in a library designed for alpha chains. Each TCR cDNA molecule carried a unique molecular identifier. In TCRdb, the 5' RACE reads were re-called with MiXCR into one record per CDR3 protein. The sample lists about 7,900 distinct CDR3 sequences; roughly 7% were seen once. Time point of the sample: sample taken at primary tumor resection. The data belong to a study of spatial heterogeneity in lung cancer. Background on the study: Matched bulk RNA-seq gave a T cell module score that correlated strongly with tumor-region TCR transcript counts. The library had UMIs, and each TCR and UMI pair averaged more than ten raw reads. Findings of the study overall: Mutation counts in tumors were tracked by counts of expanded intratumoral alpha and beta TCRs.

This CDR3 is 14 amino acids long. Per the germline V gene, CDR1 is MDHEN and CDR2 is SYDVKM. Trimming cost V 1 base and J 4 bases, with 7 bases left between them. The sample here was lung tumor tissue, taken at surgery. This sequence originates from a female donor with early-stage non-small cell lung cancer. The V call is TRBV28, the J call TRBJ2-2; D unresolved. CDR3 protein: CASSLSMGTGELFF. The CDR3 coding sequence is TGTGCCAGCAGTTTATCAATGGGCACCGGGGAGCTGTTTTTT.